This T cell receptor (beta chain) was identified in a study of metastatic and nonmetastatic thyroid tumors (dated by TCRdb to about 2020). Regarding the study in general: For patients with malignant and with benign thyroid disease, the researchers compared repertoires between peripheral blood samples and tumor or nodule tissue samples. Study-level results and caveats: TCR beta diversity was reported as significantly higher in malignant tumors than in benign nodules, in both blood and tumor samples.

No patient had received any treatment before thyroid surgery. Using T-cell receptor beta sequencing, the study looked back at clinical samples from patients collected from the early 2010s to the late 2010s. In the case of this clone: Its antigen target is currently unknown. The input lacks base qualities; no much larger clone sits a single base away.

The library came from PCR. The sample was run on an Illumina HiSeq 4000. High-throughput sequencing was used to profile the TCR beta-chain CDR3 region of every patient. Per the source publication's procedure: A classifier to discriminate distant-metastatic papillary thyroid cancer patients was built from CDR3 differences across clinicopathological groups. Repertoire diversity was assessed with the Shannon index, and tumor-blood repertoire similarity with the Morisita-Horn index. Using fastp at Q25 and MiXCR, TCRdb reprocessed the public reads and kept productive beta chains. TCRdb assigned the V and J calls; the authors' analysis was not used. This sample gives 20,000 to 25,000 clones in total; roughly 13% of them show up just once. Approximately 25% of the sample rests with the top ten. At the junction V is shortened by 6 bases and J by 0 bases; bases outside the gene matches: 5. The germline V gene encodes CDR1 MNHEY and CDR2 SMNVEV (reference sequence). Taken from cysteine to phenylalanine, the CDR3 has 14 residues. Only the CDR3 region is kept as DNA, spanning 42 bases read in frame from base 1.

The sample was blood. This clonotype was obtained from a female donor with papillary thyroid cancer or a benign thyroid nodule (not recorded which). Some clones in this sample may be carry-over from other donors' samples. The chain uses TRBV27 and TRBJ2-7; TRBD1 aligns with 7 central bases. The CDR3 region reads CASSSGTASYEQYF. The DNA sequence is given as TGTGCCAGCAGCTCCGGGACAGCCTCCTACGAGCAGTACTTC.